This note documents a single T cell receptor (beta chain) sequence. The antigen remains undetermined. This specimen belongs to a study of cytomegalovirus exposure and HLA in healthy donors. Whole-study findings and limits: An Asian-associated ancestry cluster reportedly showed fewer N-insertions than the approximately 660-donor mean in a later analysis. In the analysis, some V segments, TRBV6-2 and TRBV6-3 included, were excluded as indistinguishable. Earlier results showed most TCR beta V segments being productive about 87% or about 30% of the time.

PCR primers comprised 60 Vbeta and 13 Jbeta primers. Using immunoSEQ multiplex PCR, the repertoire was profiled, and TCRdb retains in-frame clones only, with some absent. The table has approximately 54,000 clones, approximately 86% seen once; the top ten hold roughly 3%. Germline lookup yields CDR1 SGDLS and CDR2 YYNGEE. V was clipped by 2 bases and J by 1 base, with 14 bases between them. The CDR3 covers 16 residues. Source material: PBMCs. The clonotype originates from a woman aged 18 to 35 in good health and CMV-seronegative. The V call is TRBV9, the J call TRBJ2-3; D is possibly TRBD2 (6 bases). The CDR3, as DNA: TGTGCCAGCAGCGTCCGACGGGAGAGGGGCACAGATACGCAGTATTTT. It translates to CASSVRRERGTDTQYF.